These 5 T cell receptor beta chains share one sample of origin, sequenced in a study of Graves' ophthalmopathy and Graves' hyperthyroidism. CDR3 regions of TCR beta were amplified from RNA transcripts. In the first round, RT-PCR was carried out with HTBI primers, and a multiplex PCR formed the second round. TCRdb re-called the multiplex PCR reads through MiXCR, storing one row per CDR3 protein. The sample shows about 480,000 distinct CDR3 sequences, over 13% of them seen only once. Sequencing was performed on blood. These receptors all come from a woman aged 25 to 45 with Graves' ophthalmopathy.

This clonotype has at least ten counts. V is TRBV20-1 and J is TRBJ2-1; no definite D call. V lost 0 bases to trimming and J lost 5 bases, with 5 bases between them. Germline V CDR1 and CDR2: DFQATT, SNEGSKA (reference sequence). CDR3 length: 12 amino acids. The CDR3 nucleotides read TGCAGTGCTAGAGATAATAACAATGAGCAGTTCTTC. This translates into CSARDNNNEQFF.

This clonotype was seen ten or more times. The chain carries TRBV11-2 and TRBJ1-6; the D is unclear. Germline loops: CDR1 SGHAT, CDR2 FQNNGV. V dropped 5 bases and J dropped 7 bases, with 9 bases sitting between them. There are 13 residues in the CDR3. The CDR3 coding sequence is TGTGCCAGCAGCCATGAAACCAATTCACCCCTCCACTTT. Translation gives CASSHETNSPLHF.

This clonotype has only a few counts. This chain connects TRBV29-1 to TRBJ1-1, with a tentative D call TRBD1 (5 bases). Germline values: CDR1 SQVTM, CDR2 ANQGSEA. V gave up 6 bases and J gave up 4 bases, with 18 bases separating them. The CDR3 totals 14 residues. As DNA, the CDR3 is TGCAGCGTCGCCCCCGGGGGTGATAGCACTGAAGCTTTCTTT. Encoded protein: CSVAPGGDSTEAFF.

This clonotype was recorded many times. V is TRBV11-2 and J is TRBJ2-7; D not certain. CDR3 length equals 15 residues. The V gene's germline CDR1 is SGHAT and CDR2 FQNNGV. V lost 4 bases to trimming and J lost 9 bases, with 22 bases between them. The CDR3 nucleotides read TGTGCCAGCAGCTCCGTTCCGGGCCCTCCCTTGGGGCAGTACTTC. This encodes CASSSVPGPPLGQYF.

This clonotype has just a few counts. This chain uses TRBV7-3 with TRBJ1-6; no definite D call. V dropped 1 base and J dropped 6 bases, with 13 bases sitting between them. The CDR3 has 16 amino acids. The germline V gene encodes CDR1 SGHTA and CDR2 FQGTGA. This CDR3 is CASSLKGRSGNSPLHF. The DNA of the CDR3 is TGTGCCAGCAGCTTAAAGGGCAGGTCTGGTAATTCACCCCTCCACTTT.